This TCR beta chain was sequenced for a study of cytomegalovirus exposure and HLA in healthy donors. Study results and caveats: Common viral pathogens were later found to be apparently linked to several of the most significant clusters. Highest at DRB1 and lowest at HLA-C, TCR association rates differed among HLA loci in a later analysis. Association with HLA alleles at 0.05 false discovery rate was found for 16,951 TCR beta sequences in a later analysis. Previous analysis showed most TCR beta V segments were productive about 87% or about 30% of the time.

Trimming took 2 bases from V and 1 from J, leaving 8 bases between them. Germline assignment: CDR1 SGHVS and CDR2 FQNEAQ. This CDR3 region has 14 residues. As concerns this clone: Its matching antigen is unknown.

Researchers ran the PCR with 60 Vbeta and 13 Jbeta primers. Produced via immunoSEQ multiplex PCR; TCRdb's table is partial and in-frame only. This table holds some 140,000 clones, approximately 80% found once. The sample comprised PBMCs. The V gene is TRBV7-8, the J gene TRBJ2-5; the D is unclear. The receptor comes from a man aged 25-40 years in good health and CMV-seronegative. The CDR3 nucleotides read TGTGCCAGCAGCTTACAAGCGCTCCAAGAGACCCAGTACTTC. Residues: CASSLQALQETQYF.